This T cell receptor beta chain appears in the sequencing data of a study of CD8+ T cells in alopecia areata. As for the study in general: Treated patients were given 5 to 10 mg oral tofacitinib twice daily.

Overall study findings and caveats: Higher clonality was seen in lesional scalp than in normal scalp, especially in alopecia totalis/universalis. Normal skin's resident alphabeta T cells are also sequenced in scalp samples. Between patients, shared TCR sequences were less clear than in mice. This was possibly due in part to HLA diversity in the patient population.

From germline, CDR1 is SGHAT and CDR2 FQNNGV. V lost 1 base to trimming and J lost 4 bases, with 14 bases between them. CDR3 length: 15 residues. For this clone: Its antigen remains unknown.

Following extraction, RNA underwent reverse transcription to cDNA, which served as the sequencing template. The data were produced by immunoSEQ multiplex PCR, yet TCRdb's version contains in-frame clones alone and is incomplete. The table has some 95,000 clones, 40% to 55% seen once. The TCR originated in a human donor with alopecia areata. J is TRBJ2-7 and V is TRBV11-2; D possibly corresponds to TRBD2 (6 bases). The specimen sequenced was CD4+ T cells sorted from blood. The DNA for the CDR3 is TGTGCCAGCAGCTTAGCGAGCGGCGGAGGGTACGAGCAGTACTTC. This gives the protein CASSLASGGGYEQYF. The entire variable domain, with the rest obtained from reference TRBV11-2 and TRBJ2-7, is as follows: EAGVAQSPRYKIIEKRQSVAFWCNPISGHATLYWYQQILGQGPKLLIQFQNNGVVDDSQLPKDRFSAERLKGVDSTLKIQPAKLEDSAVYLCASSLASGGGYEQYFGPGTRLTVT.